These 19 T cell receptor beta chains came from one sample sequenced in a study of cytomegalovirus exposure and HLA in healthy donors. Repertoires were generated with immunoSEQ multiplex PCR, while TCRdb's copy carries only in-frame clones and drops some. The profile shows 220,000 or so clones, around 86% of them singletons. Specimen: PBMCs. These receptors were taken from a woman aged 18-30 years in good health and CMV-seropositive.

This chain uses TRBV28 with TRBJ2-1; 9 nucleotides match TRBD1. Per germline, CDR1 MDHEN and CDR2 SYDVKM. V lost 6 bases, J lost 5 bases, and 11 bases stayed unmatched. The CDR3 contains 16 residues. The CDR3 loop is CASSHTGGGGDNEQFF. CDR3 bases: TGTGCCAGCAGCCATACAGGGGGCGGTGGTGACAATGAGCAGTTCTTC. Using reference TRBV28 and TRBJ2-1 for the parts outside the CDR3, the full variable domain is DVKVTQSSRYLVKRTGEKVFLECVQDMDHENMFWYRQDPGLGLRLIYFSYDVKMKEKGDIPEGYSVSREKKERFSLILESASTNQTSMYLCASSHTGGGGDNEQFFGPGTRLTVL.

The V gene is TRBV27, the J gene TRBJ2-3; a weak D match, TRBD2 (7 bases). The V gene's germline CDR1 is MNHEY and CDR2 SMNVEV (reference sequence). CDR3 size: 16 residues. Trimming shortened V by 1 base and J by 3 bases, and 14 bases separated the two germline ends. The CDR3 sequence: CASSLFGGLRTDTQYF. The CDR3 region has the DNA TGTGCCAGCAGTTTATTCGGGGGGCTGAGGACAGATACGCAGTATTTT.

The chain uses TRBV6-5 and TRBJ1-2, with 11 bases lining up with TRBD1. With 2 bases clipped from V and 4 bases from J, the junction kept 6 bases outside the gene matches. This CDR3 is built from 16 residues. Germline V gene sequence: CDR1 MNHEY, CDR2 SVGAGI. Here the CDR3 reads CASSYQGQGAPYGYTF. The CDR3 nucleotides are TGTGCCAGCAGTTACCAAGGACAGGGGGCGCCCTATGGCTACACCTTC.

The chain employs TRBV9 and TRBJ2-3; D unresolved. Trimming removed 4 bases from V and 11 bases from J, with 11 bases in between. Per germline, CDR1 SGDLS and CDR2 YYNGEE. The CDR3 spans 11 residues. CDR3 coding DNA: TGTGCCAGCAGCCCTAACAGCCAGCAGTATTTT. Translating it yields CASSPNSQQYF.

The J gene is TRBJ2-7, the V gene TRBV2; the match to TRBD1 covers 11 bases. This CDR3 is built from 14 residues. V trimming: 8 bases; J trimming: 3 bases; junction bases outside the gene matches: 6. In germline, CDR1 is SNHLY, CDR2 FYNNEI. The CDR3, as DNA: TGTGCCAGCGACGCCGGGACAGGGGGCTACGAGCAGTACTTC. Encoded protein: CASDAGTGGYEQYF.

The V and J genes are TRBV13 and TRBJ2-1, with TRBD2 as a possible D gene (5 bases). V lost 2 bases to trimming and J lost 8 bases, with 19 bases between them. The CDR3 contains 16 residues. In germline, CDR1 is PRHDT, CDR2 FYEKMQ (reference sequence). The CDR3 DNA reads TGTGCCAGCAGCTTAAAAAAGGGCCTCGAGGGCCATGAGCAGTTCTTC. Residues: CASSLKKGLEGHEQFF.

The chain joins TRBV5-1 to TRBJ1-1, with a possible D match to TRBD1 (5 bases). This CDR3 has 15 amino acids. V was shortened by 6 bases and J by 5 bases, with 20 bases between the two germline ends. CDR1 and CDR2 (germline): SGHRS, YFSETQ. The CDR3 loop is CASKGWQEGRTEAFF. The CDR3 DNA reads as TGCGCCAGCAAAGGATGGCAGGAGGGACGGACTGAAGCTTTCTTT.

CDR3 protein: CASSPGTGHFEKLFF. CDR3 nucleotide sequence: TGTGCCAGCAGCCCAGGGACAGGTCATTTTGAAAAACTGTTTTTT. This chain connects TRBV5-6 to TRBJ1-4; 8 nucleotides match TRBD1. The CDR3 sequence is 15 residues long. V lost 4 bases to trimming and J lost 7 bases; unmatched junction nucleotides: 9. Germline assignment: CDR1 SGHDT and CDR2 YYEEEE.

The chain carries TRBV23-1 and TRBJ2-7; tentatively, D is TRBD2 (7 bases). TRBV23-1 is an ORF for which the function is uncertain. V was shortened by 0 bases and J by 4 bases, with 16 bases between the two germline ends. The CDR3 sequence is 16 residues long. CDR3 loop: CASSQSGGPRFYEQYF. The DNA of the CDR3 is TGCGCCAGCAGTCAATCGGGGGGGCCCCGATTTTACGAGCAGTACTTC.

This chain uses TRBV2 with TRBJ2-7; tentatively, D is TRBD2 (6 bases). The V end lost 4 bases, the J end lost 5 bases, and 18 bases lay between the germline ends. The CDR3 totals 15 residues. Germline CDR1 SNHLY, CDR2 FYNNEI. The CDR3 nucleotides read TGTGCCAGCAGTGTGCCCGGGGGTGTAACCCACGAGCAGTACTTC. The encoded protein is CASSVPGGVTHEQYF.

The chain has TRBV13 and TRBJ2-2, with 14 bases aligning to TRBD2. V was clipped by 5 bases and J by 13 bases; unmatched bases: 12. Germline V gives CDR1 PRHDT, CDR2 FYEKMQ (reference sequence). CDR3 length: 16 amino acids. The CDR3: CASSGTSGSPRGGLFF. CDR3 sequence (DNA): TGTGCCAGCAGCGGGACTAGCGGGAGTCCCCGGGGCGGGCTGTTTTTT.

The CDR3 region has the DNA TGTGCCAGCAGGAACTTTCTAGATACGCAGTATTTT. It encodes CASRNFLDTQYF. The V gene is TRBV27, the J gene TRBJ2-3; D gene ambiguous. The CDR3 runs 12 residues. Germline assignment: CDR1 MNHEY and CDR2 SMNVEV (reference sequence). Trimming cost V 6 bases and J 5 bases, with 9 bases left between them.

The rearrangement joins TRBV5-1 to TRBJ1-2; 10 bases are a match to TRBD1. This CDR3 spans 13 amino acids. Trimming cost V 8 bases and J 7 bases; bases outside gene matches: 8. Germline loops: CDR1 SGHRS, CDR2 YFSETQ. The CDR3 reads CARPGQGSGGYTF. The DNA for the CDR3 is TGCGCCAGGCCGGGACAGGGGTCTGGTGGCTACACCTTC.

This clone was observed at least ten times. J is TRBJ2-7 and V is TRBV18, with TRBD1 identical over 8 bases. Germline V lookup: CDR1 KGHSH, CDR2 LQKENI. V shed 2 bases, J shed 0 bases, and the junction held 3 bases outside the gene matches. The CDR3 is made up of 15 amino acids. This CDR3 is CASSPGQGGSYEQYF. CDR3 nucleotides: TGTGCCAGCTCACCAGGACAGGGAGGCTCCTACGAGCAGTACTTC.

V is TRBV5-7 and J is TRBJ2-7; 9 nucleotides align to TRBD1. TRBV5-7 is an open reading frame, and its role is uncertain. The CDR3 contains 15 residues. Trimming at V came to 4 bases and at J to 5 bases, leaving 10 bases not matched to a gene. The CDR3, as DNA: TGTGCCAGCAGCACCCCCGGACAGGGGAACCACGAGCAGTACTTC. Translation: CASSTPGQGNHEQYF.

This sequence joins TRBV4-1 and TRBJ1-3; 7 bases are a match to TRBD1. Per the germline V gene, CDR1 is MGHRA and CDR2 is YSYEKL. CDR3 length: 18 amino acids. With V trimmed by 3 bases and J by 0 bases, 11 bases remained unmatched. CDR3 in DNA: TGCGCCAGCAGCCACGGCTACTTGGGACAGAACTCTGGAAACACCATATATTTT. This encodes CASSHGYLGQNSGNTIYF.

The chain is built from TRBV7-9 and TRBJ1-2; 9 bases agree with TRBD1. This CDR3 is built from 16 residues. Per the germline V gene, CDR1 is SEHNR and CDR2 is FQNEAQ (reference sequence). V lost 4 bases to trimming and J lost 0 bases; unmatched junction nucleotides: 6. CDR3 in DNA: TGTGCCAGCAGCTCAACAGGGGGCGCTCCTAACTATGGCTACACCTTC. Residues: CASSSTGGAPNYGYTF.

This rearrangement joins TRBV7-3 to TRBJ1-5; possible D gene TRBD1, 5 bases. The CDR3 is made up of 14 amino acids. Germline values: CDR1 SGHTA, CDR2 FQGTGA. Trimming left V 6 bases short and J 6 bases short, with 15 bases between. The CDR3: CASRTRVFGQPQHF. The CDR3 region has the DNA TGTGCCAGCAGAACCAGGGTATTCGGTCAGCCCCAGCATTTT.

This clone has a single count. J is TRBJ2-5 and V is TRBV6-5; the match to TRBD2 covers 10 bases. Trimming cost V 2 bases and J 0 bases; bases outside gene matches: 3. The germline V gene has CDR1 MNHEY and CDR2 SVGAGI. The CDR3 extends over 16 amino acids. CDR3 sequence reads: CASSYLSGRNQETQYF. In DNA, the CDR3 is TGTGCCAGCAGTTACCTTAGCGGGAGGAACCAAGAGACCCAGTACTTC.